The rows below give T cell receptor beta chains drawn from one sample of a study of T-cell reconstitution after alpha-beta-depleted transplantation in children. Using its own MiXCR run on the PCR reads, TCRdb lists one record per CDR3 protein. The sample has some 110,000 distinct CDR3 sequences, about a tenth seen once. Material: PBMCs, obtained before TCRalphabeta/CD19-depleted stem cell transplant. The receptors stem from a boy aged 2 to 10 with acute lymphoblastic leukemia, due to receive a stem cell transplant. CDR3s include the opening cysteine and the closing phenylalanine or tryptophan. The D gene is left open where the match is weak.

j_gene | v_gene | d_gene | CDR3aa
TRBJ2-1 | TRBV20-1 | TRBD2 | CSAQTLAATSYNEQFF
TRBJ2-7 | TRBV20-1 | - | CSARLLEHGYEQYF
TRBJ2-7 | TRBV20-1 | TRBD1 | CRENLPGQRIYEQYF
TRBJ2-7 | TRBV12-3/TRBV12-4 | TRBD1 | CASSFRDRSSYEQYF
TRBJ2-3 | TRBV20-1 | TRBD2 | CSARTSSGFTDTQYF
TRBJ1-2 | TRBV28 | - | CASSFVRRNYGYTF
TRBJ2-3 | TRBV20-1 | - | CSATAGLTPANTQYF
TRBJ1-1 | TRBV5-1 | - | CASSLEDRTFF
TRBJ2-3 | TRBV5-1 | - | CASSWGRGRTDTQYF
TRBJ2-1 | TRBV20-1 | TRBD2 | CSARDPSGGRSYNEQFF
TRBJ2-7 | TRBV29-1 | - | CSVGSQAYEQYF
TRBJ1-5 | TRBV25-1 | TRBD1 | CASRLQRGPGQLKSNQPQHF
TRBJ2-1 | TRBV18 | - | CASSGRGTPFNNEQFF
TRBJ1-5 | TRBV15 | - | CATSLIGSSTYSNQPQHF
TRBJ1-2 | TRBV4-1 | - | CASSQQRGDSYGYTF
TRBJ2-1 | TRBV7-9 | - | CASQGYLSAYNEQFF
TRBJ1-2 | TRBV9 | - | CASSDRVFGYTF
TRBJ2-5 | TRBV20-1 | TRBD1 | CSAPRWDRETQYF
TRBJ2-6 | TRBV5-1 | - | CASSPDTGANVLTF
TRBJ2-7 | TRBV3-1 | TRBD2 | CASSQGWREGEQYF
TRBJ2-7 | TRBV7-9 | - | CASSLRTDSYEQYF
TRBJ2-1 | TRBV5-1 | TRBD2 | CASSGLAGAHYNEQFF
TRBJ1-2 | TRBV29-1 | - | CSVSKSTERGYTF
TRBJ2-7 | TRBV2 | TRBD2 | CASSGSGRAYEQYF
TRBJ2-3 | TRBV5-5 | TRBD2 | CASSLESSGAADTQYF
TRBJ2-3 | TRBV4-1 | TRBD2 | CASSQRLGLAGPDTQYF
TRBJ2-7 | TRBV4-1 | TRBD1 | CASSQERTGAYEQYF
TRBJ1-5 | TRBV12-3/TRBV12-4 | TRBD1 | CASSPMTQGARSQPQHF
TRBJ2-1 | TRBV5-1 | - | CASSSDHGTRVANEQFF
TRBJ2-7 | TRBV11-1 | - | CASSLDNTADDLISYEQYF
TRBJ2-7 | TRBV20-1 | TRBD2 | CSAGTSGNYEQYF
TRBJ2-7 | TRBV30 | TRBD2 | CAYYTSGRSYEQYF
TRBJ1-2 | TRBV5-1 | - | CASSLGDLTGSHSSF
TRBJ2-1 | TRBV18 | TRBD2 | CASSQLSGRAYNEQFF
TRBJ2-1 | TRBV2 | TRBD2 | CASSASSGSSYNEQFF